These 18 T cell receptor beta chains came from one sample sequenced in a study of blood T cell repertoires in COVID-19. Clones were sequenced by immunoSEQ multiplex PCR, and TCRdb holds only the in-frame ones, with some missing. The sample shows about 130,000 clones, roughly 77% of them seen only once. Sequences were obtained from peripheral blood. Receptor source: a woman in her 70s with COVID-19, enrolled during active disease.

The genes are TRBV30 and TRBJ1-2, with D perhaps matching TRBD1 (5 bases). CDR1 is GTSNPN and CDR2 is SVGIG in the germline V gene (reference sequence). The CDR3 loop spans 14 amino acids. V was trimmed by 3 bases and J by 4 bases, leaving 15 bases between them. The CDR3: CAWSDRTGGYGYTF. The CDR3 DNA follows: TGTGCCTGGAGCGACAGAACGGGAGGCTATGGCTACACCTTC.

This clone is medium-sized. The V and J genes are TRBV6-5 and TRBJ1-1, with D possibly matching TRBD1 (6 bases). V lost 5 bases and J 7 bases, leaving 11 bases between the germline ends. The CDR3 contains 12 residues. Germline-derived CDR1 and CDR2 are MNHEY and SVGAGI. The CDR3 loop is CASSTTQGEAFF. CDR3 DNA: TGTGCCAGCAGTACTACACAGGGTGAAGCTTTCTTT.

This clone was picked up a small number of times. The chain uses TRBV2 and TRBJ1-6; D uncertain. Trimming took off 6 bases at V and 14 bases at J, with 17 bases between the two ends. Germline-derived CDR1 and CDR2 are SNHLY and FYNNEI. The CDR3 contains 13 residues. CDR3 nucleotide sequence: TGTGCCAGCAGGGGGAGGGCCTCGGGCTCCCTCCACTTT. Amino acids: CASRGRASGSLHF. Looking up the rest from reference TRBV2 and TRBJ1-6 gives the full variable domain: EPEVTQTPSHQVTQMGQEVILRCVPISNHLYFYWYRQILGQKVEFLVSFYNNEISEKSEIFDDQFSVERPDGSNFTLKIRSTKLEDSAMYFCASRGRASGSLHFGNGTRLTVT.

CDR3 coding DNA: TGTGCCAGCAGCTCCTCAGGCGTTGAGACCCAGTACTTC. Translating gives CASSSSGVETQYF. The chain has TRBV7-9 and TRBJ2-5; D ambiguous. The V gene lost 4 bases and the J gene lost 5 bases, with 11 bases spanning the gap. In germline, CDR1 is SEHNR, CDR2 FQNEAQ (reference sequence). This CDR3 comprises 13 residues.

V and J are TRBV5-1 and TRBJ2-1; 8 nucleotides agree with TRBD1. Germline loops: CDR1 SGHRS, CDR2 YFSETQ. Unmatched junction bases numbered 16, after V lost 4 bases and J lost 7 bases. CDR3 length: 17 residues. The CDR3 DNA reads TGCGCCAGCAGCGCTGGACAGGGATCGATGATGATGAATGAGCAGTTCTTC. It translates to CASSAGQGSMMMNEQFF. Full variable domain (outside the CDR3, taken from reference TRBV5-1 and TRBJ2-1): KAGVTQTPRYLIKTRGQQVTLSCSPISGHRSVSWYQQTPGQGLQFLFEYFSETQRNKGNFPGRFSGRQFSNSRSEMNVSTLELGDSALYLCASSAGQGSMMMNEQFFGPGTRLTVL.

V usage is TRBV10-1 and J usage is TRBJ2-7; D unresolved. CDR3 size: 15 residues. The V end lost 10 bases, the J end lost 4 bases, and 23 bases lay between the germline ends. Germline loops: CDR1 WNHNN, CDR2 SYGVQD (reference sequence). The CDR3 DNA is TGCGCCACCCAACCTCTTGGGCAGAGAACTTACGAGCAGTACTTC. Its protein product is CATQPLGQRTYEQYF.

The chain links TRBV6-1 to TRBJ1-5, with TRBD1 as a possible D gene (5 bases). This CDR3 has 14 amino acids. Germline CDR1 MNHNS, CDR2 SASEGT. The V and J ends lost 3 bases and 6 bases respectively, with 12 bases between them. Here the CDR3 DNA reads TGTGCCAGCAGTGAGGGGGGGGTTTCTCAGCCCCAGCATTTT. Its protein is CASSEGGVSQPQHF.

This chain uses TRBV5-4 with TRBJ2-7, with 13 positions matching TRBD2. Trimming took 4 bases from V and 2 from J; bases not matched to a gene: 12. This CDR3 region has 18 residues. CDR1 SGHNT and CDR2 YYREEE come from the germline V gene (reference sequence). The chain's CDR3 is CASSARLAGGRQAYEQYF. In DNA form, the CDR3 reads TGTGCCAGCAGCGCCCGACTAGCGGGGGGACGACAAGCCTACGAGCAGTACTTC.

The chain carries TRBV2 and TRBJ2-7, with D perhaps TRBD2 (5 bases). Trimming removed 4 bases from V and 1 base from J, with 14 bases in between. The CDR3 is made up of 15 amino acids. Germline V gene lookup returns CDR1 SNHLY and CDR2 FYNNEI. The CDR3 DNA is TGTGCCAGCAGTGTTGGACTTCTGAATTCCTACGAGCAGTACTTC. It encodes CASSVGLLNSYEQYF. The whole variable domain, remainder taken from reference TRBV2 and TRBJ2-7, is EPEVTQTPSHQVTQMGQEVILRCVPISNHLYFYWYRQILGQKVEFLVSFYNNEISEKSEIFDDQFSVERPDGSNFTLKIRSTKLEDSAMYFCASSVGLLNSYEQYFGPGTRLTVT.

The chain carries TRBV6-2 or TRBV6-3 and TRBJ1-2, with 8 bases lining up with TRBD1. The trim removed 3 bases at V and 5 bases at J, leaving 5 bases unmatched. Germline V gene lookup returns CDR1 MNHEY and CDR2 SVGEGT. The CDR3 covers 14 residues. CDR3 region: CASSYQGARYGYTF. The CDR3 nucleotides read TGTGCCAGCAGTTATCAGGGGGCGCGGTATGGCTACACCTTC.

The gene calls are TRBV11-2 and TRBJ2-7, with a weak D call TRBD2 (6 bases). Germline V lookup: CDR1 SGHAT, CDR2 FQNNGV. Trimming left V 5 bases short and J 2 bases short, with 16 bases between. The CDR3 extends over 15 amino acids. CDR3 bases: TGTGCCAGCAGCCCCGGGGCGGGGCCCGCCTACGAGCAGTACTTC. This codes for CASSPGAGPAYEQYF.

The J gene is TRBJ2-1, the V gene TRBV7-2, with 10 bases that match TRBD2. V gave up 5 bases and J gave up 12 bases; unmatched junction bases: 16. Germline assignment: CDR1 SGHTA and CDR2 FQGNSA. The CDR3 runs to 16 residues. The CDR3 nucleotides are TGTGCCAGCAGCCCGGGGCCAGCTAGCGGGGGCTGGGGGCAGTTCTTC. Residues: CASSPGPASGGWGQFF.

This clone has only one observation. V is TRBV14 and J is TRBJ1-2; D might be TRBD1 (6 bases). The CDR3 extends over 16 amino acids. CDR1 and CDR2 from the germline V gene are SGHDN and FVKESK. The ends were cut back, 1 base at V and 4 bases at J, with 16 bases in the middle. The CDR3 DNA reads TGTGCCAGCAGCCAAGTGGGGGCTGTGGGCGGCTATGGCTACACCTTC. This encodes CASSQVGAVGGYGYTF.

The chain recombines TRBV6-6 with TRBJ1-5; the D is unclear. Germline V lookup: CDR1 MNHNY, CDR2 SVGAGI (reference sequence). V lost 5 bases to trimming and J lost 0 bases, with 8 bases between them. This CDR3 has 14 amino acids. In DNA, the CDR3 is TGTGCCAGCAGTCCATACAGTAGCAATCAGCCCCAGCATTTT. Translated, it gives CASSPYSSNQPQHF.

This clone was detected a few times. The rearrangement joins TRBV7-9 to TRBJ2-7, with D unclear. This CDR3 comprises 17 residues. Germline CDR1 and CDR2: SEHNR and FQNEAQ (reference sequence). The V and J ends lost 1 base and 4 bases respectively, with 20 bases between them. DNA of the CDR3: TGTGCCAGCAGCTTAGAAGCCTGGCGCGGCAGAGATTACGAGCAGTACTTC. The encoded protein is CASSLEAWRGRDYEQYF.

The chain couples TRBV9 to TRBJ1-2; no reliable D call. This CDR3 is 14 amino acids long. Deletions cut 0 bases from V and 4 bases from J, with 10 bases between. The germline gives CDR1 SGDLS, CDR2 YYNGEE. The CDR3 is CASSVGSGAYGYTF. For the CDR3, the DNA is TGTGCCAGCAGCGTAGGGTCAGGCGCCTATGGCTACACCTTC.

The rearrangement links TRBV5-1 to TRBJ1-2, with no clear D. Germline values: CDR1 SGHRS, CDR2 YFSETQ. This CDR3 has 13 residues. V gave up 4 bases and J gave up 5 bases, with 12 bases separating them. This CDR3 reads CASSHGGVYGYTF. In nucleotides, the CDR3 is TGCGCCAGCAGCCACGGCGGGGTTTATGGCTACACCTTC.

For the CDR3, the DNA is TGTGCCAGCAGCCTAGGGGTCAGGGGAATCACAGATACGCAGTATTTT. Protein: CASSLGVRGITDTQYF. The V gene is TRBV28, the J gene TRBJ2-3, with D possibly TRBD1 on 6 matching bases. With 6 bases removed from V and 2 bases from J, the gap between germline ends came to 18 bases. The CDR3 is made up of 16 amino acids. Germline lookup yields CDR1 MDHEN and CDR2 SYDVKM.